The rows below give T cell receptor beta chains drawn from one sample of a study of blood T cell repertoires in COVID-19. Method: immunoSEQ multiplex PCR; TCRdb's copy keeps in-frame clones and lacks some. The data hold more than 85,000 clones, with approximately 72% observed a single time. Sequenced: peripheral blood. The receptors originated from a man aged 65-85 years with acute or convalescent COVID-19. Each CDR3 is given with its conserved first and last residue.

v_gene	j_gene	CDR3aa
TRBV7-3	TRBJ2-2	CASSPQPGLADTGELFF
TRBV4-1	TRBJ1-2	CASSQPDYGYTF
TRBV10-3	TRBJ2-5	CAISQQGGQETQYF
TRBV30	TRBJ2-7	CAWSVRTSGGYREQYF
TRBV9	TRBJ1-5	CASSVEGNPGCYSNQPQHF
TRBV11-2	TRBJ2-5	CASSFSGPQETQYF
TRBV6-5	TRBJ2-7	CASRREAPYEQYF
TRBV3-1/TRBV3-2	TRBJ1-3	CASSQVILQGSSGNTIYF
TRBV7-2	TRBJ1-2	CASMAQGKGGYTF
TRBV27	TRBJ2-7	CASSLGLAGGRVRQYF
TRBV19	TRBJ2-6	CASSMRGPSSGANVLTF
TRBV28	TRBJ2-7	CASSFTGFSYEQYF
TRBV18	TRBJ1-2	CASSPPGQGARGYTF
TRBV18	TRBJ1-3	CASSPTGESGNTIYF
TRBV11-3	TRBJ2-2	CASSPGARERQTGELFF
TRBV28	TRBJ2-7	CASSLGRVYEQYF
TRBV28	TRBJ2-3	CASTSPGLAGGLDTQYF
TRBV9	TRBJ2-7	CASSGRDSLSYEQYF
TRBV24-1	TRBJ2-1	CATSDTSRGQFF
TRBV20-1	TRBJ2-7	CSAAGGLEQYF
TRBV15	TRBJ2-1	CATSESGTVEQGEQFF
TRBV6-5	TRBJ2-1	CASSYTSGYNEQFF
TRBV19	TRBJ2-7	CASSLKPSYEQYF
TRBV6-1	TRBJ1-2	CASSEVGTGKYGYTF
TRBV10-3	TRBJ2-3	CAISDTGKSTDTQYF
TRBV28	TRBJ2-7	CASSLGLAGPYEQYF
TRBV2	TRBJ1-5	CASSGTGGGNQPQHF
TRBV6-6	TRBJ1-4	CASSFPGDEKLFF
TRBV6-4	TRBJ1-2	CASSDTGYKNYGYTF
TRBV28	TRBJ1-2	CASSATGDSYGYTF
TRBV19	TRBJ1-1	CASTLTGTDTEAFF
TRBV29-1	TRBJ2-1	CSVEPLAGGEQFF
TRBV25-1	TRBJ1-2	CASSALSGSTNYGYTF
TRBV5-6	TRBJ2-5	CASSLGASRETQYF
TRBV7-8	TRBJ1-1	CASSLGRGNTEAFF
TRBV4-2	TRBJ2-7	CASSQVSRQTEQYF
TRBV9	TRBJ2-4	CASSVGAGDGAKNIQYF
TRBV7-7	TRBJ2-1	CASSPRLAGVRNEQFF
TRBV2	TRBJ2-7	CASRVTGRGDYEQYF
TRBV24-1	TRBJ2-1	CATSDYNSAADEQFF
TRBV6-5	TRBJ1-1	CASSTGGGLNTEAFF
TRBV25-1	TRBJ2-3	CASKLAGGTDTQYF
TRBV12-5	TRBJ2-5	CASGLYRGSGLAGGDQETQYF
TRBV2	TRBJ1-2	CASRSRGANYGYTF